The sequence of this TCR beta chain was determined in a study of cytomegalovirus exposure and HLA in healthy donors. Looking at the study overall: Clustering assigned 81% of the approximately 400 genotyped donors to the Caucasian-associated ancestry cluster.

In this sample, this clone turned up a few times. Its matching antigen is unknown. The identical CDR3 is also encoded by other nucleotide sequences in the sample. General study findings and limits: Analyzed later, association rates of TCRs varied across HLA loci, with DRB1 most and HLA-C fewest. It was shown in a later analysis that HLA-associated TCR beta chains were more clonally expanded than other, equally common chains.

The PCR had 60 Vbeta and 13 Jbeta primers. Profiled with immunoSEQ multiplex PCR; TCRdb holds only in-frame clones, not every one. The table has 180,000 or so clones, about 9% seen once. The sequenced sample consisted of PBMCs. This receptor was obtained from a woman aged 25-40 years in good health and CMV-seropositive.

CDR3 sequence: CASSVRGNTEAFF. The CDR3 DNA sequence: TGTGCCAGCAGCGTCAGGGGTAACACTGAAGCTTTCTTT. This rearrangement joins TRBV9 to TRBJ1-1; D is perhaps TRBD1 (6 bases). Per the germline V gene, CDR1 is SGDLS and CDR2 is YYNGEE. This CDR3 has 13 amino acids. Trimming took 2 bases from V and 2 from J, leaving 7 bases between them.